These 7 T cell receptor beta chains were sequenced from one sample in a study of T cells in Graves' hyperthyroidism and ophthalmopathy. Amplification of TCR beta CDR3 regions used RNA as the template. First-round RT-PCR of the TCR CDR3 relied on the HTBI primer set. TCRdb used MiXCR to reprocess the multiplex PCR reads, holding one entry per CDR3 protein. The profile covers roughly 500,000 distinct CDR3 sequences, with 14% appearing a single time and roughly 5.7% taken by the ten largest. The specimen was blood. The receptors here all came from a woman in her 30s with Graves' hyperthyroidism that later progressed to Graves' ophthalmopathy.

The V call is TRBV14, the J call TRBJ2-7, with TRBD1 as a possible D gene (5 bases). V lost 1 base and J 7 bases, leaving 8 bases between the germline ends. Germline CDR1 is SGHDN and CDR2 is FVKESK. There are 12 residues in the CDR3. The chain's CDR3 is CASSQVQGEQYF. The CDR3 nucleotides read TGTGCCAGCAGCCAAGTTCAGGGTGAGCAGTACTTC.

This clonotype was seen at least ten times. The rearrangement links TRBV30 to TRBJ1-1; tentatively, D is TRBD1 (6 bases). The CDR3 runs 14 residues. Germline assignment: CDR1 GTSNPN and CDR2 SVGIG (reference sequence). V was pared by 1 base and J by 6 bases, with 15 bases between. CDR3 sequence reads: CAWSAGGGQSEAFF. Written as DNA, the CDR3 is TGTGCCTGGAGTGCGGGAGGGGGGCAGTCTGAAGCTTTCTTT. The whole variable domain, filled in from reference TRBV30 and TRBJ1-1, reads SQTIHQWPATLVQPVGSPLSLECTVEGTSNPNLYWYRQAAGRGLQLLFYSVGIGQISSEVPQNLSASRPQDRQFILSSKKLLLSDSGFYLCAWSAGGGQSEAFFGQGTRLTVV.

CDR3 residues: CASKGQADSGANVLTF. In DNA form, the CDR3 reads TGTGCCAGCAAAGGACAGGCCGACTCTGGGGCCAACGTCCTGACTTTC. This chain joins TRBV7-3 and TRBJ2-6; TRBD1 agrees at 7 bases. Looked up from germline, CDR1 is SGHTA and CDR2 is FQGTGA. V lost 7 bases and J lost 0; bases outside the gene matches: 6. CDR3 size: 16 residues.

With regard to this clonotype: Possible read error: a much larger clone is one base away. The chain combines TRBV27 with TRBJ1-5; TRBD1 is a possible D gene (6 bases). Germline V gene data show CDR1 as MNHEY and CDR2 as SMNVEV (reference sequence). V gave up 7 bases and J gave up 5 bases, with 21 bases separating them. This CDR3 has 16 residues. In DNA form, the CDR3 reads TGTGCCAGCAACTATAATTTCAGGGGCGCGGATCAGCCCCAGCATTTT. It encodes CASNYNFRGADQPQHF.

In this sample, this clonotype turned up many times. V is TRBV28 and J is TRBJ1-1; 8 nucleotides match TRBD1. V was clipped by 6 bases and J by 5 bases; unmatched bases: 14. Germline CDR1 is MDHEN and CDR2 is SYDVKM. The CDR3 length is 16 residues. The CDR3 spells CASRIRTGIRKTEAFF. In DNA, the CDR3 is TGTGCCAGCAGAATTCGGACAGGGATACGGAAAACTGAAGCTTTCTTT.

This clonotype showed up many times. The CDR3 protein is CASSEVHQRASSYNEQFF. For the CDR3, the DNA is TGTGCCAGCAGTGAAGTACACCAGCGGGCCAGCTCCTACAATGAGCAGTTCTTC. V is TRBV2 and J is TRBJ2-1, with D possibly TRBD2 on 6 matching bases. The V gene lost 1 base and the J gene lost 0 bases, with 16 bases spanning the gap. The V gene's germline CDR1 is SNHLY and CDR2 FYNNEI. CDR3 size: 18 residues.

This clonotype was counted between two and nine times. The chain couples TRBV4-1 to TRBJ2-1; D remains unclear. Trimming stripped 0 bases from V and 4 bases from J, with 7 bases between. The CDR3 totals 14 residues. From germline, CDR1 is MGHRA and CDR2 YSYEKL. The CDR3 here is CASSQDMGYNEQFF. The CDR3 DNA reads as TGCGCCAGCAGCCAAGATATGGGTTACAATGAGCAGTTCTTC.